The 27 T cell receptor beta chains below were found in one sample sequenced in a study of EBV T-cell therapy then PD-1 blockade in nasopharyngeal carcinoma. Method: immunoSEQ multiplex PCR; TCRdb's copy keeps in-frame clones and lacks some. The data hold tens of thousands of clones, with roughly four fifths observed a single time. Specified treatment: AdE1-LMPpoly-expanded autologous EBV-specific T-cell therapy followed by anti-PD-1 nivolumab. What these receptors recognize is not known. Sequenced here: CD8+ T cells from blood, sampled at day -245 from a patient whose treatment included autologous EBV-specific T cells and nivolumab. The receptors were sampled from a man aged 40-49 years with nasopharyngeal carcinoma.

The CDR3 spells CASSQLQGAPYEQYF. The CDR3, as DNA: TGCGCCAGCAGCCAGCTACAGGGGGCCCCATACGAGCAGTACTTC. The V call is TRBV4-1, the J call TRBJ2-7; 9 nucleotides line up with TRBD1. V shed 3 bases and J 4 bases; nucleotides not matched to a gene: 7. The length of the CDR3 is 15 residues. Germline V CDR1 and CDR2: MGHRA, YSYEKL.

The J gene is TRBJ1-1, the V gene TRBV7-9, with 7 bases that match TRBD1. Germline loops: CDR1 SEHNR, CDR2 FQNEAQ (reference sequence). The CDR3 runs 15 residues. V lost 4 bases and J lost 6; bases outside the gene matches: 11. DNA of the CDR3: TGTGCCAGCAGCTATACAGGGGCTAGCGCGTCTGAAGCTTTCTTT. It specifies CASSYTGASASEAFF.

The rearrangement links TRBV28 to TRBJ2-3; 10 bases are a match to TRBD1. Trimming took 3 bases from V and 0 from J; bases not matched to a gene: 6. CDR3 length equals 17 residues. Looked up from germline, CDR1 is MDHEN and CDR2 is SYDVKM. CDR3 residues: CASSFFDRGPSTDTQYF. CDR3 sequence (DNA): TGTGCCAGCAGTTTCTTCGACAGGGGGCCGAGCACAGATACGCAGTATTTT.

In this sample, this clone turned up once. The chain has TRBV6-2 or TRBV6-3 and TRBJ2-3; D may be TRBD2 (7 bases). This CDR3 spans 17 amino acids. V shed 0 bases and J shed 5 bases, with 18 bases lying between them. The germline CDR1 and CDR2 sequences are MNHEY and SVGEGT. CDR3 bases: TGTGCCAGCAGTTACTCTGCGGGGGCGAGCTTGGAAGATACGCAGTATTTT. Translation: CASSYSAGASLEDTQYF.

This clone has just one count. In DNA, the CDR3 is TGTGCCAGCAGCCAAGGGGGCCCCCGGGGGGGCGTAGAGACCCAGTACTTC. This codes for CASSQGGPRGGVETQYF. The chain recombines TRBV3-1 (or the pseudogene TRBV3-2) with TRBJ2-5; TRBD2 matches 8 bases. The CDR3 runs to 17 residues. The ends lost 1 base at V and 4 bases at J; junction bases unmatched: 11. Germline V gene sequence: CDR1 LGHDT, CDR2 YNNKEL (reference sequence).

V usage is TRBV5-5 and J usage is TRBJ1-1; D unresolved. The germline V gene encodes CDR1 SGHKS and CDR2 YYEKEE (reference sequence). The V and J ends lost 4 bases and 6 bases respectively, with 13 bases between them. This CDR3 has 13 residues. Here the CDR3 reads CASSPGTDAEAFF. CDR3 coding DNA: TGTGCCAGCAGCCCAGGAACGGACGCTGAAGCTTTCTTT.

This clone was counted a few times. CDR3 protein: CASSLQGHQPQHF. CDR3 coding DNA: TGTGCCAGCAGTCTACAGGGTCATCAGCCCCAGCATTTT. This chain uses TRBV6-2 or TRBV6-3 with TRBJ1-5, with D possibly matching TRBD1 (6 bases). Germline CDR1 MNHEY, CDR2 SVGEGT. This CDR3 region has 13 residues. Trimming took off 5 bases at V and 5 bases at J, with 10 bases between the two ends.

This clone has more than one count but fewer than ten. The CDR3 reads CASSEAGRGNQPQHF. CDR3 nucleotides: TGTGCCAGCAGTGAGGCGGGTCGGGGCAATCAGCCCCAGCATTTT. The chain joins TRBV2 to TRBJ1-5; D ambiguous. Trimming cost V 3 bases and J 2 bases, with 11 bases left between them. From germline, CDR1 is SNHLY and CDR2 FYNNEI. There are 15 residues in the CDR3.

The V gene is TRBV3-1 (or the pseudogene TRBV3-2), the J gene TRBJ2-7; 7 nucleotides match TRBD1. The CDR3 sequence is 13 residues long. From germline, CDR1 is LGHDT and CDR2 YNNKEL (reference sequence). V lost 2 bases to trimming and J lost 4 bases; unmatched junction nucleotides: 2. CDR3 in amino acids: CASSQMTGYEQYF. In DNA form, the CDR3 reads TGTGCCAGCAGCCAAATGACAGGGTACGAGCAGTACTTC.

The J gene is TRBJ2-5, the V gene TRBV7-9; D not certain. Germline values: CDR1 SEHNR, CDR2 FQNEAQ (reference sequence). This CDR3 spans 16 amino acids. V was clipped by 4 bases and J by 0 bases, with 15 bases between them. The CDR3 nucleotides read TGTGCCAGCAGCTCACCACCTAACAGATACCAAGAGACCCAGTACTTC. Translating it yields CASSSPPNRYQETQYF.

In the case of this clone: The sample holds other DNA sequences that translate to the same CDR3. The rearrangement uses TRBV6-2 or TRBV6-3 and TRBJ2-7; no clear D gene. V lost 0 bases and J 2 bases, leaving 5 bases between the germline ends. The CDR3 runs 13 residues. Germline CDR1 reads MNHEY; CDR2 reads SVGEGT. The CDR3 bases are TGTGCCAGCAGTTACTCTGACACCTACGAGCAGTACTTC. This encodes CASSYSDTYEQYF.

J is TRBJ1-6 and V is TRBV6-5; no clear D. V was clipped by 0 bases and J by 7 bases, with 4 bases between them. Germline V gene sequence: CDR1 MNHEY, CDR2 SVGAGI. The CDR3 runs 13 residues. CDR3 sequence (DNA): TGTGCCAGCAGTTACTCCCAGAATTCACCCCTCCACTTT. The encoded protein is CASSYSQNSPLHF.

This sequence joins TRBV5-4 and TRBJ2-5; a possible D gene is TRBD2 (5 bases). The germline V gene has CDR1 SGHNT and CDR2 YYREEE (reference sequence). Trimming shortened V by 0 bases and J by 2 bases, and 20 bases separated the two germline ends. This CDR3 spans 18 amino acids. This CDR3 reads CASSLGPLATRRQETQYF. CDR3 DNA: TGTGCCAGCAGCTTGGGGCCCCTAGCCACGAGAAGACAAGAGACCCAGTACTTC.

The count of this clone is one. The chain joins TRBV3-1 (or the pseudogene TRBV3-2) to TRBJ2-5; perhaps TRBD1 as D (5 bases). The germline CDR1 and CDR2 sequences are LGHDT and YNNKEL (reference sequence). V lost 0 bases, J lost 2 bases, and 10 bases lay in between. The CDR3 runs 15 residues. As DNA, the CDR3 is TGTGCCAGCAGCCAAGATTGGACACATCAAGAGACCCAGTACTTC. It specifies CASSQDWTHQETQYF.

V is TRBV27 and J is TRBJ2-6, with 7 bases lining up with TRBD1. V dropped 4 bases and J dropped 4; count of bases not matched to a gene: 4. The length of the CDR3 is 15 residues. Looked up from germline, CDR1 is MNHEY and CDR2 is SMNVEV (reference sequence). DNA of the CDR3: TGTGCCAGCAGTTCGACAGGGTGGGGGGCCAACGTCCTGACTTTC. Its protein product is CASSSTGWGANVLTF.

The chain is built from TRBV5-1 and TRBJ1-5, with D perhaps TRBD1 (6 bases). Trimming shortened V by 6 bases and J by 3 bases, and 10 bases separated the two germline ends. Germline-derived CDR1 and CDR2 are SGHRS and YFSETQ. The CDR3 is 13 amino acids. In DNA form, the CDR3 reads TGCGCCAGCAAGGGGGGTAACAATCAGCCCCAGCATTTT. Translating it yields CASKGGNNQPQHF.

The rearrangement joins TRBV9 to TRBJ2-2; no firm D call. Germline CDR1 SGDLS, CDR2 YYNGEE. This CDR3 region has 15 residues. Trimming removed 0 bases at V and 2 bases at J, with 8 bases between. This CDR3 is CASSVGWENTGELFF. As DNA, the CDR3 is TGTGCCAGCAGCGTAGGATGGGAAAACACCGGGGAGCTGTTTTTT.

The V call is TRBV24-1, the J call TRBJ1-1; D gene unclear. Trimming stripped 5 bases from V and 1 base from J, with 7 bases between. CDR3 length equals 13 residues. Germline V gene lookup returns CDR1 KGHDR and CDR2 SFDVKD. The CDR3 is CATSVGWNTEAFF. The CDR3 nucleotides read TGTGCCACCAGTGTAGGCTGGAACACTGAAGCTTTCTTT.

The V gene is TRBV9, the J gene TRBJ2-3; 11 bases are shared with TRBD2. The CDR3 is 15 amino acids. Trimming at V came to 3 bases and at J to 3 bases, leaving 3 bases not matched to a gene. Germline lookup yields CDR1 SGDLS and CDR2 YYNGEE. CDR3 protein: CASSGTSGFTDTQYF. CDR3 nucleotides: TGTGCCAGCAGCGGGACTAGCGGGTTTACAGATACGCAGTATTTT. The full variable domain, completed using reference TRBV9 and TRBJ2-3, is DSGVTQTPKHLITATGQRVTLRCSPRSGDLSVYWYQQSLDQGLQFLIQYYNGEERAKGNILERFSAQQFPDLHSELNLSSLELGDSALYFCASSGTSGFTDTQYFGPGTRLTVL.

The J gene is TRBJ2-7, the V gene TRBV3-1 (or the pseudogene TRBV3-2); D unclear. From germline, CDR1 is LGHDT and CDR2 YNNKEL (reference sequence). CDR3 size: 19 residues. V was shortened by 5 bases and J by 0 bases, with 26 bases between the two germline ends. CDR3: CASSYQAPCDARLSYEQYF. CDR3 coding DNA: TGTGCCAGCAGCTATCAAGCGCCCTGCGACGCCCGACTCTCCTACGAGCAGTACTTC.

The chain carries TRBV9 and TRBJ2-7, with 9 bases that match TRBD1. The CDR3 contains 15 residues. V shed 4 bases, J shed 4 bases, and the junction held 9 bases outside the gene matches. CDR1 SGDLS and CDR2 YYNGEE come from the germline V gene. This CDR3 is CASSTGTGPGYEQYF. The CDR3 nucleotides read TGTGCCAGCAGCACAGGGACAGGGCCTGGATACGAGCAGTACTTC.

In its sample, this clone was seen once. This chain connects TRBV5-4 to TRBJ2-7; 9 bases are a match to TRBD1. Germline V gene sequence: CDR1 SGHNT, CDR2 YYREEE (reference sequence). The CDR3 spans 15 residues. The junction had 7 bases not matched to a gene; V was cut back by 3 bases and J by 3 bases. The CDR3: CASSSPGQGLYEQYF. CDR3 bases: TGTGCCAGCAGCTCCCCGGGACAGGGCCTCTACGAGCAGTACTTC. The full variable domain, rest sourced from reference TRBV5-4 and TRBJ2-7, is ETGVTQSPTHLIKTRGQQVTLRCSSQSGHNTVSWYQQALGQGPQFIFQYYREEENGRGNFPPRFSGLQFPNYSSELNVNALELDDSALYLCASSSPGQGLYEQYFGPGTRLTVT.

This chain uses TRBV9 with TRBJ2-7, with D possibly matching TRBD1 (5 bases). V lost 0 bases and J lost 0, with 10 bases in between. Germline V CDR1 and CDR2: SGDLS, YYNGEE. The CDR3 consists of 15 residues. CDR3 nucleotide sequence: TGTGCCAGCAGCGTAGCTGACAGAATCTCCTACGAGCAGTACTTC. It specifies CASSVADRISYEQYF.

The rearrangement uses TRBV2 and TRBJ2-7; 8 bases map to TRBD2. Trimming took 10 bases from V and 0 from J; bases not matched to a gene: 5. Germline-derived CDR1 and CDR2 are SNHLY and FYNNEI. CDR3 size: 13 residues. The CDR3: CATLTSGSYEQYF. The DNA for the CDR3 is TGTGCCACCCTTACTAGCGGCTCCTACGAGCAGTACTTC. The full variable domain, its missing parts supplied by reference TRBV2 and TRBJ2-7, is EPEVTQTPSHQVTQMGQEVILRCVPISNHLYFYWYRQILGQKVEFLVSFYNNEISEKSEIFDDQFSVERPDGSNFTLKIRSTKLEDSAMYFCATLTSGSYEQYFGPGTRLTVT.

The J gene is TRBJ2-7, the V gene TRBV6-2 or TRBV6-3; no definite D call. The CDR3 length is 13 residues. Germline CDR1 reads MNHEY; CDR2 reads SVGEGT. The V end lost 4 bases, the J end lost 2 bases, and 9 bases lay between the germline ends. CDR3 residues: CASSFTEAYEQYF. As DNA, the CDR3 is TGTGCCAGCAGTTTTACAGAGGCCTACGAGCAGTACTTC.

This clone was observed a single time. The chain combines TRBV2 with TRBJ1-1; 8 positions agree with TRBD1. Trimming cost V 6 bases and J 0 bases; bases outside gene matches: 6. Germline V CDR1 and CDR2: SNHLY, FYNNEI. This CDR3 spans 15 amino acids. The CDR3 sequence is CASRLRQGMNTEAFF. CDR3 in DNA: TGTGCCAGCAGATTACGACAGGGGATGAACACTGAAGCTTTCTTT. Full variable domain (outside the CDR3, taken from reference TRBV2 and TRBJ1-1): EPEVTQTPSHQVTQMGQEVILRCVPISNHLYFYWYRQILGQKVEFLVSFYNNEISEKSEIFDDQFSVERPDGSNFTLKIRSTKLEDSAMYFCASRLRQGMNTEAFFGQGTRLTVV.

A remark on this clone: Other nucleotide sequences from this sample produce the same CDR3. The CDR3 region has the DNA TGTGCCAGCAGTGTGGGTGAAGCTTTCTTT. The encoded protein is CASSVGEAFF. V and J are TRBV2 and TRBJ1-1; D unclear. Trimming took 4 bases from V and 7 from J, leaving 4 bases between them. Germline V gene data show CDR1 as SNHLY and CDR2 as FYNNEI. CDR3 length: 10 amino acids.